The entry below gives a single T cell receptor beta chain sequence along with its context. The antigen it recognizes is unknown. No base quality information exists; no much larger clone differs at one position. This sample is drawn from a study of shared clonotypes between healthy human individuals (dated by TCRdb to the early 2020s). About the full investigation: The cohort included a few men and a couple of women between 18 and 49 years of age. Per donor, three plates each were used for CD4 naive and CD4 memory, two for CD8 naive, and one for CD8 memory. The study deeply sequenced blood TCR repertoires of about 5 healthy adults to estimate repertoire size and the extent of clonotype sharing between individuals. Libraries were prepared and TCR repertoires were sequenced by different laboratories using diverse techniques, in order to increase sequencing depth and limit assay-specific biases. Leukapheresis yielded between about 0.94 and 8.9 billion PBMCs per donor. The investigation overall reported the following: Sampling was restricted to blood, and TCR repertoires in tissue are likely to differ from TCR repertoires in blood. Across a handful of donors, around 5.4% of naive CD4, roughly 3.8% of naive CD8, about 2.3% of memory CD4, and about 0.44% of memory CD8 clonotypes were shared. The small number of donors limited the genetic and exposure-history diversity represented. Incomplete sequencing was indicated by rarefaction of sorted-subset datasets, despite the large sequencing depth. Naive subsets generally had larger estimated clonotype richness than memory subsets. Pairwise subsampling indicated that sequencing depth was expected to affect the degree of clonotype sharing among donors. Clonotypes shared by all four sorted-subset donors showed higher generation probabilities than non-shared clonotypes.

Cut back by 1 base and 0 bases, the V and J ends lie 10 bases apart. The CDR3 goes from the cysteine to the phenylalanine over 15 residues. This entry keeps only the CDR3 DNA: 45 bases, framed from base 1. CDR1 and CDR2, per the germline V gene, are MGHRA and YSYEKL. TCR CDR3 regions were amplified from genomic DNA by multiplex PCR using the deep immunoSEQ assay. Extracted genomic DNA from each cell subset was distributed evenly across all wells of several immunoSEQ 96-well plates, and each plate was treated as a replicate. For sorted subsets, each replicate PCR was loaded with about 200 ng genomic DNA, equivalent to some 27,000 T cell genomes. Purified libraries were quantified with a Qubit 3.0 fluorometer, sized on a Bioanalyzer 2100, and re-quantified with the KAPA Library Quantification kit. Every immunoSEQ 96-well plate was sequenced on a separate single-read 150-cycle Illumina NextSeq 550 flow cell. The authors' analysis ran thus. Because only junctional sequences without quality scores were contained in the immunoSEQ output, filtering matching that applied to full-length reads could not be performed. To assign V/J genes and CDR3, sequences were annotated using PyIR, a Python wrapper for IgBLAST v1.9, with IMGT germline references. Reads were removed for weak V/J assignments (E-value above 1e-6), missing CDR3, stop codons, out-of-frame junctions, or ambiguous translated residues. V3J clonotypes were defined by identical inferred V gene, J gene, and CDR3 amino acid sequence. The percentage overlap between two repertoires was calculated by dividing the number of shared unique clonotypes by the size of the smaller repertoire. Repertoire richness was assessed with RTK rarefaction, the Chao1 estimator, and Recon v2.1 estimates of unobserved clonotypes. Generation probabilities for all TCRbeta clonotypes obtained by the gDNA method from four donors were computed using OLGA. In TCRdb, the immuneACCESS table is reduced to in-frame sequences with V and J assigned. These tables do not hold every clone; where another copy was compared, an unresolved V gene accounts for under half, and the others remain unexplained. D and trimming were read from the DNA, whereas the V and J calls and clone size are those reported in that table. Counted in this sample were more than 600,000 clones; 92% of them appeared once. The ten top clones hold more than 20% of the sample.

CD8 naive samples were CD45RO-negative cells positively selected for CCR7, giving a CD45RA+CCR7+ population that excluded TemRA cells. The donors were healthy, HIV-negative adults with no recently reported acute infections or vaccinations. Only Caucasian adults living in Nashville, Tennessee, USA were represented among the donors. After blood collection by leukapheresis, PBMCs were isolated using Ficoll-Histopaque density gradient centrifugation and then cryopreserved in the vapor phase of liquid nitrogen. Analytical flow cytometry was used to check the purity and quantity of each magnetically sorted T cell population. From each sorted fraction, genomic DNA was isolated and quantified by UV absorbance on a Nanodrop 2000c.

This chain joins TRBV4-1 to TRBJ2-7, and possibly TRBD2, on 5 matching bases. This clonotype was sampled from a man aged 30 to 39 in good health. The sequencing input was naive CD8+ T cells sorted from blood. The intended sense of this specimen's cell subset or site label: CD45RA+CCR7+. At the DNA level, the sequence is TGCGCCAGCAGCCAAGTCGGGATAGCCTCCTACGAGCAGTACTTC. This sequence encodes CASSQVGIASYEQYF.